This entry is about one TCR beta chain. This sample stems from a study of radiotherapy plus CTLA-4 blockade in lung cancer. TCRdb keeps only in-frame clones here, not all; method: immunoSEQ multiplex PCR. The data contain about 100,000 clones, 83% of them seen just once; the ten biggest clones take up more than 0.75%. V dropped 6 bases and J dropped 0 bases, with 14 bases sitting between them. Germline CDR1 reads SGHVS; CDR2 reads FQNEAQ. CDR3 length: 16 amino acids. Sequencing used peripheral blood, obtained from a patient treated with radiotherapy plus ipilimumab. The sequence was obtained from a human donor with non-small cell lung cancer who had stable disease on radiotherapy plus ipilimumab. The chain is built from TRBV7-8 and TRBJ1-4; tentatively, D is TRBD1 (6 bases). Here the CDR3 reads CASRSTGSATNEKLFF. The CDR3 DNA sequence: TGTGCCAGCAGATCAACAGGGTCTGCAACTAATGAAAAACTGTTTTTT.